Sequencing of this TCR beta chain was carried out in a study of molecular identifiers for immune sequencing clone quantification. From around 20,000 to 1,000,000 sorted cells, naive CD8 libraries were generated with 10%, 30% or 50% RNA. A CD8+CD4-CCR7+CD45RA+ gate was used to sort naive CD8 T cells. Germline CDR1 and CDR2: MNHEY and SVGEGT. CDR3 length: 17 amino acids. Trimming took off 2 bases at V and 2 bases at J, with 17 bases between the two ends. MiXCR, run by TCRdb on the PCR reads, gives a single entry per CDR3 protein. The sample lists some 680,000 distinct CDR3 sequences, over 25% occurring once. A few counts support this clonotype.

Sequencing input: naive CD8+ T cells from blood, with Jurkat cell RNA spiked in. Sample subset: FACS-sorted CD8+CD4-CCR7+CD45RA+ naive T cells. This receptor was taken from a human donor in good health. Some libraries in this study had Jurkat cell RNA spiked in. The rearrangement links TRBV6-2 or TRBV6-3 to TRBJ2-3; maybe TRBD2 (5 bases). As DNA, the CDR3 is TGTGCCAGCAGTTACGACGCTAGTAGAGGGTACACAGATACGCAGTATTTT. Translation: CASSYDASRGYTDTQYF.